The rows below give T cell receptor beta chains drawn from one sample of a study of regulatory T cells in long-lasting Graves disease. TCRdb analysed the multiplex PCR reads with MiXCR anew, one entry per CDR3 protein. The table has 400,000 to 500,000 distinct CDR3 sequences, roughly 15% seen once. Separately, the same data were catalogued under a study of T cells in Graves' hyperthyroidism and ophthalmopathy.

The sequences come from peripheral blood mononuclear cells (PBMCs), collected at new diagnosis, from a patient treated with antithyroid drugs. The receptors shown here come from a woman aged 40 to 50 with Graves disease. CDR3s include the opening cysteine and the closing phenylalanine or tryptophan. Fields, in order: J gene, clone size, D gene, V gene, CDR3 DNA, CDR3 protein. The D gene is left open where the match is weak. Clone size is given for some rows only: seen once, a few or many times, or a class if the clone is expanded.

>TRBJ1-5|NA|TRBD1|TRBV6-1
TGTGCCAGCAGTCCTACCGGGACAGGGGGCGTGCAGCCCCAGCATTTT
CASSPTGTGGVQPQHF
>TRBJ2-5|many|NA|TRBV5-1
TGCGCCAGCAGCTTGGGACAACCCCCCCAGTACTTC
CASSLGQPPQYF
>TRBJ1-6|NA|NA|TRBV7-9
TGTGCCAGCAGCGAAGACCCTACGATGGCCCTCCACTTT
CASSEDPTMALHF
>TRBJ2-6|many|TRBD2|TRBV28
TGTGCCAGCAGTGCCATACTAGCGGGAGGACTCTCTGGGGCCAACGTCCTGACTTTC
CASSAILAGGLSGANVLTF
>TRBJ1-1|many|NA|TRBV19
TGTGCCAGTAGTATAAAAGGGGTAGGGACTGAAGCTTTCTTT
CASSIKGVGTEAFF
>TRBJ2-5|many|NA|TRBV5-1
TGCGCCAGCAGCTTGAGCAGGGGACCGGGAGAGACCCAGTACTTC
CASSLSRGPGETQYF
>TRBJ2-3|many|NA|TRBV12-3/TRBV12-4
TGTGCCAGCAGTCCACCGGATTTTACGCAGTATTTT
CASSPPDFTQYF
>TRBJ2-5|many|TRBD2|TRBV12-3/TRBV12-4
TGTGCCAGCAGTATTCCGACGACTAGCGGGAAAGAGACCCAGTACTTC
CASSIPTTSGKETQYF
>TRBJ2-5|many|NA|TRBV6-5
TGTGCCAGCAGTTCTTCCCTTGGGGCGTTCCAAGAGACCCAGTACTTC
CASSSSLGAFQETQYF
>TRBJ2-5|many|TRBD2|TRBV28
TGTGCCGTCCGGGCGGCTAGCGGGAAGGAAGAGACCCAGTACTTC
CAVRAASGKEETQYF
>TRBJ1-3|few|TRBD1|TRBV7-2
TGTGCCAGCAGCTCAACAGGGGGCGGTGGAAACACCATATATTTT
CASSSTGGGGNTIYF
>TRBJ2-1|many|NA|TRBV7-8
TGTGCCAGCAGCGCATATAGCCGCCCCTACAATGAGCAGTTCTTC
CASSAYSRPYNEQFF
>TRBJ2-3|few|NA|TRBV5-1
TGCGCCAGCAGCTTGCGGGGGAGTGGGGCCACAGATACGCAGTATTTT
CASSLRGSGATDTQYF
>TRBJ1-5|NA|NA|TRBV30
TGTGCCGGTGACGGAGGGGGTCAGCCCCAGCATTTT
CAGDGGGQPQHF
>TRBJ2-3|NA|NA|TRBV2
TGTGCCAGCAGTGAAGAGGGTGTGGATACGCAGTATTTT
CASSEEGVDTQYF
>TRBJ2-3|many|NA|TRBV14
TGTGCCAGCAGCCAATGGACAGACCGGGAGACGCAGTATTTT
CASSQWTDRETQYF
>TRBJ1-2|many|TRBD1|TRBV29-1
TGCAGCGTAGGGGGACAGGGTACGAATGGCTACACCTTC
CSVGGQGTNGYTF
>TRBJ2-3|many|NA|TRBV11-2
TGTGCCAGCACCCCGAGCACAGATACGCAGTATTTT
CASTPSTDTQYF
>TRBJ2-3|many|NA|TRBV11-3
TGTGCCAGCAGCTTAAAGGGGGGGGATACGCAGTATTTT
CASSLKGGDTQYF
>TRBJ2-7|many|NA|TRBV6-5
TGTGCCAGCAGTTTACAGGGCCGTTACGAGCAGTACTTC
CASSLQGRYEQYF
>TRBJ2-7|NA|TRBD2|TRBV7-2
TGTGCCAGCAGCACCGGACTAGCGGGAGGTTACGAGCAGTACTTC
CASSTGLAGGYEQYF